A selection of T cell receptor beta chains follows, all from one sample in a study of shared clonotypes between healthy human individuals. The repertoire was sequenced with immunoSEQ multiplex PCR; TCRdb's copy has only in-frame clones and lacks some. Among a few million clones listed, roughly 93% were seen once. The sample comprised naive CD4+ T cells from PBMCs. The source is a young man in good health. Some clones in this sample may be carry-over from other donors' samples. The CDR3 runs from the conserved cysteine through the conserved F or W. A D gene is named only where the DNA matches it firmly. A row's size may be missing; if present it is once, few, many or a size class.

cdr3_aa cdr3_nt v_call clone_size j_call d_call
CASSQLDRGQRSGANVLTF TGTGCCAGCAGCCAACTGGACAGGGGGCAGCGGTCTGGGGCCAACGTCCTGACTTTC TRBV4-2 NA TRBJ2-6 TRBD1
CASSEGGGLYPQHF TGTGCCAGCAGCGAGGGAGGCGGTTTGTATCCCCAGCATTTT TRBV9 few TRBJ1-5 NA
CASSLEGKGSGNTIYF TGTGCCAGCAGCTTGGAGGGGAAGGGGTCTGGAAACACCATATATTTT TRBV5-4 NA TRBJ1-3 NA
CASSLNRGTGELFF TGTGCCAGCAGCTTAAACAGGGGGACCGGGGAGCTGTTTTTT TRBV11-2 NA TRBJ2-2 TRBD1
CASSIPLASGFDTQYF TGTGCCAGCAGCATCCCCTTGGCTAGCGGGTTCGATACGCAGTATTTT TRBV5-6 once TRBJ2-3 TRBD2
CASSLSEGGHKESNEKLFF TGTGCCAGCAGCTTATCGGAGGGGGGCCACAAGGAATCAAATGAAAAACTGTTTTTT TRBV7-9 once TRBJ1-4 NA
CASRVTGTNEKLFF TGTGCCAGTAGGGTGACAGGGACTAATGAAAAACTGTTTTTT TRBV19 NA TRBJ1-4 TRBD1
CASSDNRLLSSGELFF TGTGCCAGCAGCGATAACAGACTCCTCAGCTCCGGGGAGCTGTTTTTT TRBV9 NA TRBJ2-2 NA
CASSLEWESYEQYF TGTGCCAGCAGCTTAGAGTGGGAATCCTACGAGCAGTACTTC TRBV11-2 NA TRBJ2-7 NA
CAISAPGTGARGEQYF TGTGCCATCAGCGCCCCTGGGACAGGTGCACGTGGCGAGCAGTACTTC TRBV10-3 NA TRBJ2-7 TRBD1
CASSLGKSTGNYEQYF TGTGCCAGCAGCTTAGGGAAGTCGACAGGGAACTACGAGCAGTACTTC TRBV13 NA TRBJ2-7 TRBD1
CASSLGIDEQYF TGTGCCAGCAGCTTGGGGATAGACGAGCAGTACTTC TRBV5-6 NA TRBJ2-7 NA
CASSEGSQETQYF TGTGCCAGCAGTGAAGGGTCACAAGAGACCCAGTACTTC TRBV25-1 NA TRBJ2-5 NA
CASTRGGNSPLHF TGTGCCAGCACACGAGGGGGGAATTCACCCCTCCACTTT TRBV25-1 NA TRBJ1-6 NA
CASSKAGSGRPAYEQYF TGTGCCAGCAGCAAGGCAGGAAGCGGGAGGCCAGCCTACGAGCAGTACTTC TRBV14 NA TRBJ2-7 TRBD2
CASSPIQGKNTEAFF TGTGCCAGCAGTCCTATCCAGGGGAAGAACACTGAAGCTTTCTTT TRBV5-4 once TRBJ1-1 NA
CASSYLAGATGELFF TGTGCCAGCAGCTACCTAGCGGGAGCCACCGGGGAGCTGTTTTTT TRBV7-9 once TRBJ2-2 TRBD2
CASALRSTDTQYF TGTGCCAGCGCTTTGAGGTCCACAGATACGCAGTATTTT TRBV2 NA TRBJ2-3 NA
CASSQDLAGRSGANVLTF TGCGCCAGCAGCCAAGATCTGGCGGGACGTTCTGGGGCCAACGTCCTGACTTTC TRBV4-1 NA TRBJ2-6 NA
CSVGLGGTDTQYF TGCAGCGTTGGACTCGGAGGCACAGATACGCAGTATTTT TRBV29-1 NA TRBJ2-3 NA
CASSPRLPSTDTQYF TGTGCCAGCAGCCCCCGGCTACCTTCCACAGATACGCAGTATTTT TRBV5-4 NA TRBJ2-3 NA
CAISGTDEETQYF TGTGCCATCAGTGGAACAGACGAAGAGACCCAGTACTTC TRBV10-3 NA TRBJ2-5 NA
CASSFARAGVVGYEQYF TGTGCCAGCAGCTTCGCTAGAGCGGGAGTGGTAGGTTACGAGCAGTACTTC TRBV7-8 NA TRBJ2-7 TRBD2
CASSPDTIQETQYF TGCGCCAGCAGCCCGGACACGATCCAAGAGACCCAGTACTTC TRBV5-1 once TRBJ2-5 NA
CASNQGGSLRTDTQYF TGTGCCAGCAACCAGGGGGGGTCACTCCGGACAGATACGCAGTATTTT TRBV7-2 NA TRBJ2-3 NA
CASKGTDTDTQYF TGTGCCAGCAAGGGGACAGACACAGATACGCAGTATTTT TRBV25-1 NA TRBJ2-3 TRBD1
CSAAGTGRYGYTF TGCAGCGCCGCCGGGACAGGGCGCTATGGCTACACCTTC TRBV29-1 NA TRBJ1-2 TRBD1
CASSIVGQALGKPQHF TGTGCCAGTAGTATAGTGGGGCAGGCCCTGGGCAAGCCCCAGCATTTT TRBV19 NA TRBJ1-5 NA
CATSTRRYEQYF TGTGCCACCAGCACCCGACGCTACGAGCAGTACTTC TRBV15 NA TRBJ2-7 NA
CASSLPRVNRYGYTF TGTGCCAGCAGTTTACCTAGGGTTAACAGATATGGCTACACCTTC TRBV28 NA TRBJ1-2 NA
CAISESGRTDTQYF TGTGCCATCAGTGAGTCGGGCAGGACAGATACGCAGTATTTT TRBV10-3 NA TRBJ2-3 NA
CASSLDPGAGGNTIYF TGCGCCAGCAGCTTGGATCCAGGAGCTGGAGGAAACACCATATATTTT TRBV5-1 NA TRBJ1-3 NA
CASRYTRDTEAFF TGTGCCAGCAGGTATACCCGGGACACTGAAGCTTTCTTT TRBV6-6 NA TRBJ1-1 NA
CASSQDRGSYNEQFF TGCGCCAGCAGTCAAGACAGGGGCTCCTACAATGAGCAGTTCTTC TRBV5-1 NA TRBJ2-1 TRBD1
CASSPSGSEADTQYF TGCGCCAGCAGCCCAAGCGGGAGCGAGGCAGATACGCAGTATTTT TRBV5-1 NA TRBJ2-3 TRBD2
CASSGGQWGNQPQHF TGTGCCAGCAGTGGGGGACAGTGGGGCAATCAGCCCCAGCATTTT TRBV25-1 NA TRBJ1-5 TRBD1
CASSDQAAPQHF TGTGCCAGCAGTGATCAAGCAGCTCCCCAGCATTTT TRBV2 few TRBJ1-5 NA
CASSLGGQGPYEQYF TGTGCCAGCAGCTTAGGGGGACAGGGACCCTACGAGCAGTACTTC TRBV7-9 once TRBJ2-7 TRBD1
CASSTTFQGLIGYTF TGTGCCAGCAGCACGACATTCCAGGGACTAATTGGCTACACCTTC TRBV5-5 NA TRBJ1-2 NA
CASSITLNTEAFF TGTGCCAGTAGTATCACGTTGAACACTGAAGCTTTCTTT TRBV19 NA TRBJ1-1 NA
CASSLNLQPQHF TGTGCCAGCAGCTTAAATCTGCAGCCCCAGCATTTT TRBV7-9 NA TRBJ1-5 NA
CASSLWGGSDEKLFF TGCGCCAGCAGCTTGTGGGGGGGTTCGGATGAAAAACTGTTTTTT TRBV5-1 once TRBJ1-4 NA
CASSRTFDSNQPQHF TGTGCCAGCAGTCGTACTTTCGATAGCAATCAGCCCCAGCATTTT TRBV11-2 NA TRBJ1-5 NA
CASSLSPTPGGYTF TGCGCCAGCAGCTTGAGCCCAACACCGGGAGGCTACACCTTC TRBV5-1 NA TRBJ1-2 NA
CAWSVPQNRYEQYF TGTGCCTGGAGTGTACCCCAAAACCGCTACGAGCAGTACTTC TRBV30 NA TRBJ2-7 NA